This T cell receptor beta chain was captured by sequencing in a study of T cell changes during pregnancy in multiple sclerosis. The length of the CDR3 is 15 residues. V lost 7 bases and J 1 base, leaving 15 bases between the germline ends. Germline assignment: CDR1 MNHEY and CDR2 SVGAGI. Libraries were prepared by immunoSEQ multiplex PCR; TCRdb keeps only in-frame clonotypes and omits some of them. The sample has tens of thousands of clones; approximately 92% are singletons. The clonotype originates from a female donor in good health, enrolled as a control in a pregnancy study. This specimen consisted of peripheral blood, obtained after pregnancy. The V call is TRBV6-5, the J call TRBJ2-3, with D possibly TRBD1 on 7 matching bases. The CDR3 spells CASKTRGTGTDTQYF. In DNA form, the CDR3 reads TGTGCCAGCAAAACACGGGGGACAGGCACAGATACGCAGTATTTT.